This T cell receptor (beta chain) was captured in a study of blood T cells in healthy people across ages. Study-level information: Template switching captured about one barcoded beta molecule per two T cells.

About this clonotype itself: Its target is unknown. One end of the junction is discordant with germline, which a read error may explain.

CDR3 size: 12 residues. The use of a sample-barcoded 5' primer and a J-beta primer mix characterized a second PCR of about 6 to 11 cycles. TCRdb reprocessed the 5' RACE reads via MiXCR and lists one record per CDR3 protein. The sample has 1.2 million to 1.5 million distinct CDR3 sequences, roughly 40% seen once. Whole-study findings and limits: Naive T cell percentage strongly correlated with TCR beta diversity. Aged donors had fewer naive CD4+ cells and lower diversity than long-lived donors.

The gene calls are TRBV12-3 or TRBV12-4 and TRBJ1-5; a weak D match, TRBD1 (5 bases). This receptor was identified in a young woman in good health. The material sequenced was blood. CDR3 loop: CAGSPRQGAQHF. The CDR3 coding sequence is TGTGCCGGCAGCCCCCGTCAGGGAGCCCAGCATTTT.